What follows are 25 T cell receptor beta chains derived from one specimen sequenced in a study of T cell responses to AZD1222 COVID-19 vaccine. Only in-frame clones appear in the TCRdb table, and some are missing; sequencing was by immunoSEQ multiplex PCR. The sample has about 150,000 clones, 90% to 95% seen once; the top ten hold approximately 1.5%. Sample: peripheral blood, taken 28 days after the second AZD1222 dose. The receptors shown here come from an adult who received the AZD1222 COVID-19 vaccine.

The chain carries TRBV14 and TRBJ2-1; D is unclear. The CDR3 contains 11 residues. Trimming left V 5 bases short and J 3 bases short, with 2 bases between. The germline CDR1 and CDR2 sequences are SGHDN and FVKESK. This chain's CDR3 is CASSIYNEQFF. The CDR3, as DNA: TGTGCCAGCAGCATCTACAATGAGCAGTTCTTC.

This chain connects TRBV30 to TRBJ1-2, with D possibly matching TRBD1 (5 bases). The germline V and J ends were trimmed by 3 bases and 6 bases, with 8 bases remaining between them. Per the germline V gene, CDR1 is GTSNPN and CDR2 is SVGIG (reference sequence). CDR3 length: 11 amino acids. CDR3 nucleotide sequence: TGTGCCTGGAGGGCAGGGAATGGCTACACCTTC. Its protein is CAWRAGNGYTF.

The count of this clone is one. This chain joins TRBV9 and TRBJ1-2, with D perhaps matching TRBD1 (5 bases). Trimming took 7 bases from V and 4 from J, leaving 14 bases between them. Germline V lookup: CDR1 SGDLS, CDR2 YYNGEE. The CDR3 runs to 13 residues. Here the CDR3 reads CASWGGSLYGYTF. As DNA, the CDR3 is TGTGCCAGCTGGGGGGGTTCCCTCTATGGCTACACCTTC.

The V and J genes are TRBV5-1 and TRBJ2-7; a weak D match, TRBD1 (7 bases). CDR3 size: 15 residues. CDR1 is SGHRS, CDR2 YFSETQ, per germline. Trimming took off 3 bases at V and 0 bases at J, with 13 bases between the two ends. CDR3 protein: CASSWGDRTSYEQYF. As DNA, the CDR3 is TGCGCCAGCAGCTGGGGGGACAGAACCTCCTACGAGCAGTACTTC.

V gene TRBV19 combines with J gene TRBJ1-5; the D gene is possibly TRBD1 (5 bases). The V gene's germline CDR1 is LNHDA and CDR2 SQIVND (reference sequence). Trimming left V 6 bases short and J 1 base short, with 16 bases between. There are 16 residues in the CDR3. The CDR3 bases are TGTGCCAGTAGCCTCTCGGGGGTGGTGAGCAATCAGCCCCAGCATTTT. It specifies CASSLSGVVSNQPQHF. The entire variable domain, with the rest obtained from reference TRBV19 and TRBJ1-5, is as follows: DGGITQSPKYLFRKEGQNVTLSCEQNLNHDAMYWYRQDPGQGLRLIYYSQIVNDFQKGDIAEGYSVSREKKESFPLTVTSAQKNPTAFYLCASSLSGVVSNQPQHFGDGTRLSIL.

This clone appeared once. This chain uses TRBV2 with TRBJ2-1; D not resolved. Germline CDR1 is SNHLY and CDR2 is FYNNEI. The CDR3 is 13 residues long. The V gene lost 3 bases and the J gene lost 3 bases, with 6 bases spanning the gap. CDR3 bases: TGTGCCAGCAGTGATGTGGGCTACAATGAGCAGTTCTTC. Protein sequence: CASSDVGYNEQFF.

The V gene is TRBV6-5, the J gene TRBJ2-4; D is uncertain. Between the trimmed V and J ends, which lost 0 bases and 9 bases, there was a span of 9 bases. The CDR3 length is 13 residues. Germline loops: CDR1 MNHEY, CDR2 SVGAGI. CDR3 loop: CASSYSRNGIQYF. The CDR3 nucleotides read TGTGCCAGCAGTTACTCCAGGAATGGCATTCAGTACTTC.

The gene calls are TRBV20-1 and TRBJ2-7; the D is unclear. Germline V gives CDR1 DFQATT, CDR2 SNEGSKA (reference sequence). CDR3 size: 11 residues. The V and J ends lost 4 bases and 2 bases respectively, with 6 bases between them. CDR3 DNA sequence: TGCAGTGCTACTGACACCTACGAGCAGTACTTC. This encodes CSATDTYEQYF.

The sample holds one count of this clone. The rearrangement links TRBV19 to TRBJ1-3; no clear D gene. This CDR3 contains 14 residues. Per germline, CDR1 LNHDA and CDR2 SQIVND (reference sequence). The V end lost 3 bases, the J end lost 5 bases, and 11 bases lay between the germline ends. CDR3 coding DNA: TGTGCCAGTAGTATGAAGGGAGGGAGAAACACCATATATTTT. Its protein product is CASSMKGGRNTIYF.

The V call is TRBV20-1, the J call TRBJ1-6; TRBD1 matches at 12 bases. The germline CDR1 and CDR2 sequences are DFQATT and SNEGSKA (reference sequence). V lost 3 bases to trimming and J lost 9 bases; unmatched junction nucleotides: 3. The CDR3 covers 14 residues. The CDR3 spells CSASWGQGASPLHF. In nucleotides, the CDR3 is TGCAGTGCTAGTTGGGGACAGGGGGCTTCACCCCTCCACTTT.

The rearrangement links TRBV27 to TRBJ1-1; a possible D gene is TRBD1 (5 bases). This CDR3 contains 14 residues. The germline V gene encodes CDR1 MNHEY and CDR2 SMNVEV (reference sequence). V was shortened by 5 bases and J by 5 bases, with 15 bases between the two germline ends. CDR3: CASSPQRGGTEAFF. The CDR3 region has the DNA TGTGCCAGCAGTCCACAGCGGGGGGGGACTGAAGCTTTCTTT.

This chain joins TRBV19 and TRBJ2-5; the match to TRBD1 covers 8 bases. Germline assignment: CDR1 LNHDA and CDR2 SQIVND (reference sequence). This CDR3 is 16 amino acids long. The V and J ends lost 2 bases and 5 bases, in that order; junction bases with no gene match: 10. This chain's CDR3 is CASSIQTGGRGETQYF. CDR3 sequence (DNA): TGTGCCAGTAGTATACAAACAGGGGGTCGCGGGGAGACCCAGTACTTC.

The V gene is TRBV6-4, the J gene TRBJ2-3; 9 positions match TRBD1. The V segment lost 6 bases and the J segment 6 bases; nucleotides outside the gene matches: 7. Germline CDR1 MRHNA, CDR2 SNTAGT. The CDR3 length is 14 residues. CDR3 DNA: TGTGCCAGCAGAAAACAGGGGGCATCGGATACGCAGTATTTT. Protein: CASRKQGASDTQYF.

The chain uses TRBV27 and TRBJ2-1; D unclear. The ends were cut back, 2 bases at V and 4 bases at J, with 9 bases in the middle. Germline loops: CDR1 MNHEY, CDR2 SMNVEV (reference sequence). CDR3 length: 14 amino acids. CDR3 protein: CASSLGQVYNEQFF. DNA of the CDR3: TGTGCCAGCAGTTTAGGGCAGGTATACAATGAGCAGTTCTTC.

The V and J genes are TRBV7-2 and TRBJ1-1; no reliable D call. In germline, CDR1 is SGHTA, CDR2 FQGNSA. Trimming stripped 0 bases from V and 1 base from J, with 6 bases between. This CDR3 is built from 14 residues. The CDR3 reads CASSLARGNTEAFF. The DNA of the CDR3 is TGTGCCAGCAGCTTAGCGCGGGGGAACACTGAAGCTTTCTTT. The full variable domain, with the rest looked up from reference TRBV7-2 and TRBJ1-1, is GAGVSQSPSNKVTEKGKDVELRCDPISGHTALYWYRQSLGQGLEFLIYFQGNSAPDKSGLPSDRFSAERTGGSVSTLTIQRTQQEDSAVYLCASSLARGNTEAFFGQGTRLTVV.

The V call is TRBV15, the J call TRBJ1-5, with TRBD1 as a possible D gene (5 bases). CDR1 is LNHNV, CDR2 YYDKDF, per germline (reference sequence). This CDR3 spans 14 amino acids. V was cut by 0 bases and J by 7 bases, with 10 bases left in between. CDR3 in amino acids: CATSRDSGEQPQHF. The CDR3 coding sequence is TGTGCCACCAGCAGAGATTCGGGGGAGCAGCCCCAGCATTTT. Full variable domain (rest looked up from reference TRBV15 and TRBJ1-5): DAMVIQNPRYQVTQFGKPVTLSCSQTLNHNVMYWYQQKSSQAPKLLFHYYDKDFNNEADTPDNFQSRRPNTSFCFLDIRSPGLGDTAMYLCATSRDSGEQPQHFGDGTRLSIL.

The chain couples TRBV6-2 or TRBV6-3 to TRBJ2-5; 14 bases are a match to TRBD2. The germline gives CDR1 MNHEY, CDR2 SVGEGT. The CDR3 loop spans 17 amino acids. V dropped 5 bases and J dropped 5; count of bases not matched to a gene: 10. The CDR3 region has the DNA TGTGCCAGCAGTCTCCCCCGGACTAGCGGGAGGCGGGAGACCCAGTACTTC. Translated, it gives CASSLPRTSGRRETQYF.

V usage is TRBV10-2 and J usage is TRBJ1-5; 7 bases line up with TRBD1. The trim removed 7 bases at V and 3 bases at J, leaving 3 bases unmatched. CDR3 length: 13 residues. The germline V gene encodes CDR1 WSHSY and CDR2 SAAADI. CDR3 protein: CASKGQANQPQHF. The CDR3 nucleotides read TGCGCCAGCAAAGGACAGGCCAATCAGCCCCAGCATTTT.

The V gene is TRBV12-5, the J gene TRBJ2-5; the D gene is possibly TRBD2 (8 bases). The CDR3 sequence is 13 residues long. The V gene lost 9 bases and the J gene lost 3 bases, with 14 bases spanning the gap. CDR1 LGHNT and CDR2 FRNRAP come from the germline V gene. CDR3 sequence: CASGRGPKETQYF. DNA of the CDR3: TGTGCTAGCGGGAGGGGGCCCAAAGAGACCCAGTACTTC.

This clone was seen only once. The J gene is TRBJ1-4, the V gene TRBV19; D gene unclear. The germline CDR1 and CDR2 sequences are LNHDA and SQIVND (reference sequence). V was cut by 2 bases and J by 8 bases, with 3 bases left in between. This CDR3 region has 11 residues. CDR3 bases: TGTGCCAGTAGTATACACGAAAAACTGTTTTTT. The encoded protein is CASSIHEKLFF.

The chain recombines TRBV6-1 with TRBJ1-4, with D uncertain. From germline, CDR1 is MNHNS and CDR2 SASEGT. The length of the CDR3 is 17 residues. Trimming left V 2 bases short and J 5 bases short, with 18 bases between. CDR3 DNA sequence: TGTGCCAGCAGTGAAAGTGTGGTGGGTCGAATCAATGAAAAACTGTTTTTT. Its translation: CASSESVVGRINEKLFF.

This clone was observed a single time. This sequence joins TRBV7-9 and TRBJ2-1, with 9 bases fitting TRBD2. The ends lost 3 bases at V and 7 bases at J; junction bases unmatched: 1. Germline CDR1 SEHNR, CDR2 FQNEAQ (reference sequence). The CDR3 sequence is 13 residues long. CDR3: CASSFTSGNEQFF. In DNA form, the CDR3 reads TGTGCCAGCAGCTTTACTAGCGGGAATGAGCAGTTCTTC.

The V call is TRBV19, the J call TRBJ2-7; the match to TRBD1 covers 9 bases. CDR3 length: 17 residues. Germline values: CDR1 LNHDA, CDR2 SQIVND (reference sequence). The junction had 17 bases not matched to a gene; V was cut back by 5 bases and J by 6 bases. The CDR3 spells CASSANNRGPGNFEQYF. The CDR3 coding sequence is TGTGCCAGTAGTGCCAATAACAGGGGGCCGGGGAATTTCGAGCAGTACTTC.

The genes are TRBV5-1 and TRBJ1-1; no firm D call. CDR1 SGHRS and CDR2 YFSETQ come from the germline V gene. Trimming took off 4 bases at V and 2 bases at J, with 12 bases between the two ends. The CDR3 has 14 residues. The CDR3 spells CASSHGPGNTEAFF. In nucleotides, the CDR3 is TGCGCCAGCAGCCACGGACCCGGCAACACTGAAGCTTTCTTT.

The count of this clone is one. The chain uses TRBV30 and TRBJ2-1; either TRBD1 or TRBD2 may supply D (6 bases each). The CDR3 has 15 residues. CDR1 is GTSNPN and CDR2 is SVGIG in the germline V gene (reference sequence). Trimming removed 0 bases from V and 2 bases from J, with 11 bases in between. CDR3 in amino acids: CAWSVLGGPYNEQFF. The CDR3 DNA sequence: TGTGCCTGGAGTGTATTGGGGGGCCCCTACAATGAGCAGTTCTTC.